The 14 T cell receptor beta chains below come from one sample, sequenced in a study of T cell responses to AZD1222 COVID-19 vaccine (dated by TCRdb to about 2021). Read against the paper, the sample's time point label means: about 28 days (+/-7) after the second vaccine dose. Library method: the immunoSEQ multiplex PCR assay. What TCRdb holds here is the immuneACCESS table cut down to in-frame rearrangements. Part of the clones is not present; checked against another copy, under half of the missing clones reflect an unresolved V gene, and the others are unexplained. This sample has some 280,000 clones in its table, and around 92% of those were observed once. Jointly, the top ten make up around 0.6% of the sample. Sequencing used peripheral blood, obtained 28 days after the second AZD1222 dose. The receptors come from an adult who received the AZD1222 COVID-19 vaccine.

The chain carries TRBV6-5 and TRBJ1-2; maybe TRBD1 (6 bases). Looked up from germline, CDR1 is MNHEY and CDR2 is SVGAGI. V shed 6 bases and J shed 5 bases, with 10 bases lying between them. The CDR3 spans 12 residues. The CDR3 spells CASSQGIYGYTF. The DNA of the CDR3 is TGTGCCAGCAGCCAGGGGATATATGGCTACACCTTC.

Concerning this clone: The germline gene is not matched at one end of the junction; a read error may be the cause. The genes are TRBV20-1 and TRBJ2-7; D may match TRBD1 or TRBD2 (5 bases each). The CDR3 spans 11 residues. Per the germline V gene, CDR1 is DFQATT and CDR2 is SNEGSKA (reference sequence). The CDR3 sequence: CSARAAGTPAF. CDR3 nucleotides: TGCAGTGCTAGAGCCGCCGGGACCCCTGCCTTC.

V is TRBV6-5 and J is TRBJ1-2, with no clear D. The CDR3 is made up of 15 amino acids. V was cut by 3 bases and J by 1 base, with 12 bases left in between. Germline V gives CDR1 MNHEY, CDR2 SVGAGI. CDR3 protein: CASSYSEGGNYGYTF. CDR3 in DNA: TGTGCCAGCAGTTATTCGGAGGGCGGTAACTATGGCTACACCTTC.

This chain uses TRBV5-5 with TRBJ1-2; 7 bases align to TRBD1. The CDR3 contains 15 residues. Germline V CDR1 and CDR2: SGHKS, YYEKEE (reference sequence). V dropped 3 bases and J dropped 7; count of bases not matched to a gene: 12. The CDR3: CASSSGGATGFGYTF. CDR3 DNA sequence: TGTGCCAGCAGCTCAGGGGGGGCGACAGGGTTTGGCTACACCTTC.

V usage is TRBV27 and J usage is TRBJ2-6, with 10 bases fitting TRBD1. Trimming at V came to 6 bases and at J to 1 base, leaving 3 bases not matched to a gene. The CDR3 runs 16 residues. Per germline, CDR1 MNHEY and CDR2 SMNVEV (reference sequence). CDR3 sequence: CASSGTGVSGANVLTF. The CDR3, as DNA: TGTGCCAGCAGCGGGACAGGGGTTTCTGGGGCCAACGTCCTGACTTTC.

V gene TRBV7-2 combines with J gene TRBJ2-3; 12 bases align to TRBD2. The CDR3 has 13 amino acids. Germline CDR1 reads SGHTA; CDR2 reads FQGNSA. V was pared by 11 bases and J by 5 bases, with 5 bases of the junction left unmatched. Here the CDR3 DNA reads TGTGCCGGCGCTAGCGGGAGGGAAGATACGCAGTATTTT. Translated, it gives CAGASGREDTQYF.

This clone was found once. The chain uses TRBV2 and TRBJ1-4; D is uncertain. The V end was cut by 6 bases, the J end by 4 bases, with 9 bases between. The V gene's germline CDR1 is SNHLY and CDR2 FYNNEI. The CDR3 is made up of 13 amino acids. CDR3 protein: CASRWTGNEKLFF. Here the CDR3 DNA reads TGTGCCAGCAGGTGGACGGGTAATGAAAAACTGTTTTTT.

The V and J genes are TRBV3-1 (or the pseudogene TRBV3-2) and TRBJ1-4; no reliable D call. Trimming pared 6 bases from V and 0 bases from J, leaving 8 bases between. CDR3 length: 14 amino acids. In germline, CDR1 is LGHDT, CDR2 YNNKEL (reference sequence). The CDR3 DNA reads TGTGCCAGCAGGGTCAGTGCAACTAATGAAAAACTGTTTTTT. Protein product: CASRVSATNEKLFF.

V is TRBV5-1 and J is TRBJ2-7; 7 nucleotides line up with TRBD2. Losses at the gene ends were 0 bases for V and 2 bases for J; bases not matched to a gene: 5. The germline gives CDR1 SGHRS, CDR2 YFSETQ. The CDR3 covers 15 residues. This CDR3 reads CASSLETGGTYEQYF. The CDR3 coding sequence is TGCGCCAGCAGCTTGGAGACGGGAGGAACCTACGAGCAGTACTTC. Supplemented by reference TRBV5-1 and TRBJ2-7, the full variable domain reads KAGVTQTPRYLIKTRGQQVTLSCSPISGHRSVSWYQQTPGQGLQFLFEYFSETQRNKGNFPGRFSGRQFSNSRSEMNVSTLELGDSALYLCASSLETGGTYEQYFGPGTRLTVT.

This sequence joins TRBV18 and TRBJ1-1; D may be TRBD1 (5 bases). CDR3 size: 14 residues. Germline V gene lookup returns CDR1 KGHSH and CDR2 LQKENI. The germline V and J ends were trimmed by 2 bases and 3 bases, with 10 bases remaining between them. This CDR3 is CASSPTRGDTEAFF. DNA for the CDR3: TGTGCCAGCTCACCAACCCGGGGCGACACTGAAGCTTTCTTT.

The J gene is TRBJ2-7, the V gene TRBV2; D not certain. V gave up 1 base and J gave up 6 bases, with 13 bases separating them. The CDR3 totals 14 residues. In germline, CDR1 is SNHLY, CDR2 FYNNEI. CDR3 nucleotides: TGTGCCAGCAGTGAAGTTTCGGCGACTCGCGAGCAGTACTTC. This sequence encodes CASSEVSATREQYF.

This chain uses TRBV6-5 with TRBJ1-2, with D hard to call. The germline V gene encodes CDR1 MNHEY and CDR2 SVGAGI. V lost 6 bases and J lost 3, with 11 bases in between. The CDR3 contains 13 residues. The CDR3 coding sequence is TGTGCCAGCAGCCCGGCAGGCGACTATGGCTACACCTTC. This gives the protein CASSPAGDYGYTF.

This clone was picked up one time. V usage is TRBV7-9 and J usage is TRBJ2-2, with TRBD1 matching over 7 bases. Trimming at V came to 2 bases and at J to 6 bases, leaving 6 bases not matched to a gene. The CDR3 has 15 residues. Looked up from germline, CDR1 is SEHNR and CDR2 is FQNEAQ (reference sequence). In DNA, the CDR3 is TGTGCCAGCAGCTTACGACAGGGCCCTGCCGGGGAGCTGTTTTTT. Protein product: CASSLRQGPAGELFF. The full variable domain, completed using reference TRBV7-9 and TRBJ2-2, is DTGVSQNPRHKITKRGQNVTFRCDPISEHNRLYWYRQTLGQGPEFLTYFQNEAQLEKSRLLSDRFSAERPKGSFSTLEIQRTEQGDSAMYLCASSLRQGPAGELFFGEGSRLTVL.

The chain combines TRBV5-1 with TRBJ2-1; D is uncertain. The germline V gene encodes CDR1 SGHRS and CDR2 YFSETQ. This CDR3 region has 13 residues. The V end lost 0 bases, the J end lost 9 bases, and 10 bases lay between the germline ends. The CDR3 region has the DNA TGCGCCAGCAGCTTGGAAAGCAGAGCTGAGCAGTTCTTC. Translation: CASSLESRAEQFF.